Each of the 28 T cell receptor beta chains below was sequenced from the same sample in a study of shared clonotypes between healthy human individuals. It was CD45RO-negative cells, positively selected for CCR7, that made up naive CD8 cells, with terminally differentiated effector memory CD45RA+ cells excluded. The assay was immunoSEQ multiplex PCR, and TCRdb's table has in-frame clones only and misses some. The sample contains under 850,000 clones, 80% to 95% of which appear only once. Sequencing used naive CD8+ T cells sorted from blood. These receptors originate from a man between 25 and 39 years old in good health.

This clone occurred once. This chain uses TRBV4-1 with TRBJ2-1; 9 bases line up with TRBD2. Germline CDR1 is MGHRA and CDR2 is YSYEKL. The CDR3 length is 15 residues. V trimming: 1 base; J trimming: 9 bases; junction bases outside the gene matches: 7. The CDR3: CASSQGGSGSFEQFF. The CDR3 DNA reads TGCGCCAGCAGCCAAGGGGGTAGCGGGAGCTTTGAGCAGTTCTTC.

The genes are TRBV25-1 and TRBJ2-2, with 10 bases fitting TRBD2. This CDR3 is built from 17 residues. V lost 7 bases, J lost 0 bases, and 8 bases stayed unmatched. The germline V gene encodes CDR1 MGHDK and CDR2 SYGVNS. The CDR3 region has the DNA TGTGCCAGCAAACCTAGCGGGAGCCCGACGAACACCGGGGAGCTGTTTTTT. Translated, it gives CASKPSGSPTNTGELFF.

The rearrangement uses TRBV7-6 and TRBJ2-1, with 10 bases aligning to TRBD2. The CDR3 contains 15 residues. After removal of 4 bases from V and 7 bases from J, the junction contained 7 bases not matched to a gene. The V gene's germline CDR1 is SGHVS and CDR2 FNYEAQ. For the CDR3, the DNA is TGTGCCAGCAGCTCCGAGCGGGAGGGCTTGAATGAGCAGTTCTTC. Translating it yields CASSSEREGLNEQFF.

This clone was observed a single time. The chain links TRBV7-8 to TRBJ1-2; 8 nucleotides line up with TRBD1. Germline trimming cut 5 bases from V and 5 bases from J; bases unmatched to any gene: 10. In germline, CDR1 is SGHVS, CDR2 FQNEAQ. The CDR3 covers 15 residues. CDR3 coding DNA: TGTGCCAGCAGCACTGGGACAGGCGGGGTTTATGGCTACACCTTC. Amino acids: CASSTGTGGVYGYTF.

The rearrangement joins TRBV5-8 to TRBJ2-1; a possible D gene is TRBD1 (5 bases). This CDR3 has 12 residues. The germline gives CDR1 SGHTS, CDR2 YDEGEE. Deletions cut 5 bases from V and 3 bases from J, with 6 bases between. CDR3 in amino acids: CASRGLYNEQFF. The CDR3 DNA is TGTGCCAGCAGGGGGCTCTACAATGAGCAGTTCTTC.

The chain combines TRBV27 with TRBJ2-1, with 16 bases identical to TRBD2. Trimming removed 2 bases from V and 5 bases from J; junction bases left unmatched: 6. Germline V gene lookup returns CDR1 MNHEY and CDR2 SMNVEV (reference sequence). The CDR3 sequence is 18 residues long. The CDR3, as DNA: TGTGCCAGCAGTTTACCGGGACTAGCGGGAGGGCCAGACAATGAGCAGTTCTTC. Its protein product is CASSLPGLAGGPDNEQFF.

This rearrangement joins TRBV9 to TRBJ2-3; maybe TRBD1 (6 bases). This CDR3 is 15 amino acids long. Trimming pared 4 bases from V and 0 bases from J, leaving 12 bases between. Germline values: CDR1 SGDLS, CDR2 YYNGEE. This CDR3 is CASSRTGTSTDTQYF. The CDR3 DNA sequence: TGTGCCAGCAGCCGTACAGGGACGAGCACAGATACGCAGTATTTT.

The V call is TRBV19, the J call TRBJ2-1; 7 nucleotides agree with TRBD2. The V segment lost 11 bases and the J segment 4 bases; nucleotides outside the gene matches: 8. This CDR3 comprises 13 residues. Germline CDR1 reads LNHDA; CDR2 reads SQIVND (reference sequence). CDR3 amino acids: CAGGAGLYNEQFF. Written as DNA, the CDR3 is TGTGCCGGGGGAGCGGGGTTATACAATGAGCAGTTCTTC.

This clone was seen a single time. This chain uses TRBV13 with TRBJ2-1; TRBD2 might be the D (6 bases). Per germline, CDR1 PRHDT and CDR2 FYEKMQ (reference sequence). V was trimmed by 5 bases and J by 0 bases, leaving 14 bases between them. There are 16 residues in the CDR3. Here the CDR3 DNA reads TGTGCCAGCAGCCCTTCGGGACTTCTCTCCTACAATGAGCAGTTCTTC. It is translated as CASSPSGLLSYNEQFF. Full variable domain (outside the CDR3, taken from reference TRBV13 and TRBJ2-1): AAGVIQSPRHLIKEKRETATLKCYPIPRHDTVYWYQQGPGQDPQFLISFYEKMQSDKGSIPDRFSAQQFSDYHSELNMSSLELGDSALYFCASSPSGLLSYNEQFFGPGTRLTVL.

This clone came up once. The chain links TRBV28 to TRBJ2-5, with a weak D call TRBD1 (5 bases). Trimming cost V 4 bases and J 0 bases, with 15 bases left between them. The CDR3 is 16 amino acids. Germline CDR1 is MDHEN and CDR2 is SYDVKM. The CDR3 loop is CASSSSKGSDQETQYF. The CDR3 region has the DNA TGTGCCAGCAGTTCTTCTAAGGGGTCGGACCAAGAGACCCAGTACTTC.

The rearrangement uses TRBV2 and TRBJ2-1; either TRBD1 or TRBD2 may supply D (6 bases each). The CDR3 loop spans 17 amino acids. The germline V gene has CDR1 SNHLY and CDR2 FYNNEI. The V end lost 7 bases, the J end lost 2 bases, and 21 bases lay between the germline ends. CDR3 amino acids: CASTPLGEGGAYNEQFF. The CDR3, as DNA: TGTGCCAGCACCCCACTCGGCGAGGGGGGCGCCTACAATGAGCAGTTCTTC.

This rearrangement joins TRBV2 to TRBJ2-7; TRBD1 matches at 10 bases. V lost 6 bases and J lost 4; bases outside the gene matches: 6. Looked up from germline, CDR1 is SNHLY and CDR2 is FYNNEI. The CDR3 spans 14 residues. CDR3 sequence: CASRGQGGLYEQYF. The CDR3 bases are TGTGCCAGCAGAGGACAGGGGGGGTTGTACGAGCAGTACTTC.

This clone was found once. This chain uses TRBV10-1 with TRBJ2-7, with D maybe TRBD1 (6 bases). Between the trimmed V and J ends, which lost 6 bases and 2 bases, there was a span of 17 bases. The germline CDR1 and CDR2 sequences are WNHNN and SYGVQD (reference sequence). The CDR3 runs 15 residues. The CDR3 coding sequence is TGCGCCAGCAGCTTGGGAAGGGGGACAACCTACGAGCAGTACTTC. It is translated as CASSLGRGTTYEQYF.

About this clone: Distinct nucleotide sequences in the sample also encode this CDR3. This chain connects TRBV7-9 to TRBJ2-1; maybe TRBD2 (5 bases). The CDR3 sequence is 12 residues long. Germline-derived CDR1 and CDR2 are SEHNR and FQNEAQ (reference sequence). Trimming took 1 base from V and 10 from J, leaving 8 bases between them. Here the CDR3 DNA reads TGTGCCAGCAGCTTAGGACTATCGGAGCAGTTCTTC. Translated, it gives CASSLGLSEQFF.

The chain carries TRBV2 and TRBJ2-7; TRBD1 agrees at 9 bases. The junction had 3 bases not matched to a gene; V was cut back by 9 bases and J by 6 bases. Per the germline V gene, CDR1 is SNHLY and CDR2 is FYNNEI. CDR3 size: 11 residues. The CDR3 loop is CASTGGREQYF. The CDR3 coding sequence is TGTGCCAGTACAGGGGGCCGCGAGCAGTACTTC.

The J gene is TRBJ2-1, the V gene TRBV29-1, with 12 bases aligning to TRBD2. Germline trimming cut 4 bases from V and 3 bases from J; bases unmatched to any gene: 7. The V gene's germline CDR1 is SQVTM and CDR2 ANQGSEA. The CDR3 consists of 16 residues. The CDR3 loop reads CSVGGGTSGLYNEQFF. CDR3 bases: TGCAGCGTTGGGGGAGGGACTAGCGGGCTCTACAATGAGCAGTTCTTC.

This clone appeared a single time. The rearrangement links TRBV19 to TRBJ2-3, with 8 bases aligning to TRBD2. Germline CDR1 and CDR2: LNHDA and SQIVND (reference sequence). Trimming at V came to 4 bases and at J to 1 base, leaving 28 bases not matched to a gene. This CDR3 comprises 23 residues. The CDR3 sequence is CASSRSGLAGRPSYRGRTDTQYF. CDR3 nucleotide sequence: TGTGCCAGTAGTAGGTCCGGATTAGCGGGACGGCCGTCATACCGGGGTCGCACAGATACGCAGTATTTT.

The rearrangement links TRBV7-6 to TRBJ2-1; D is unresolved. This CDR3 comprises 14 residues. V dropped 5 bases and J dropped 4 bases, with 12 bases sitting between them. Germline V CDR1 and CDR2: SGHVS, FNYEAQ. The DNA for the CDR3 is TGTGCCAGCAGCCCACACGACGGTTACAATGAGCAGTTCTTC. Its translation is CASSPHDGYNEQFF.

The chain recombines TRBV10-1 with TRBJ2-1, with D perhaps matching TRBD2 (6 bases). The V end was cut by 5 bases, the J end by 2 bases, with 13 bases between. The CDR3 runs to 15 residues. Germline loops: CDR1 WNHNN, CDR2 SYGVQD (reference sequence). The CDR3 coding sequence is TGCGCCAGCAGTCTTACGCGGGGTCCCTACAATGAGCAGTTCTTC. It codes for CASSLTRGPYNEQFF.

The chain links TRBV5-6 to TRBJ2-7; 11 bases are a match to TRBD1. Trimming removed 4 bases from V and 6 bases from J; junction bases left unmatched: 3. The length of the CDR3 is 13 residues. CDR1 is SGHDT and CDR2 is YYEEEE in the germline V gene. The CDR3 region has the DNA TGTGCCAGCAGCCCCGGGACAGGGGGCGAGCAGTACTTC. Residues: CASSPGTGGEQYF.

The CDR3 coding sequence is TGTGCCAGCAGTTTTGACGGCCCTTTCCCTGAAAAACTGTTTTTT. It codes for CASSFDGPFPEKLFF. J is TRBJ1-4 and V is TRBV28; D remains ambiguous. From germline, CDR1 is MDHEN and CDR2 SYDVKM. The germline V and J ends were trimmed by 3 bases and 7 bases, with 15 bases remaining between them. CDR3 length: 15 amino acids.

The genes are TRBV7-9 and TRBJ2-7; the match to TRBD2 covers 7 bases. J lost 1 base, V lost 6 bases, and 12 bases had no gene match. The CDR3 sequence is 16 residues long. Germline CDR1 SEHNR, CDR2 FQNEAQ (reference sequence). The CDR3, as DNA: TGTGCCAGCAGTCCGACCCGGGGGAGGGAATCCTACGAGCAGTACTTC. This translates into CASSPTRGRESYEQYF.

Only one count was recorded for this clone. This chain joins TRBV6-4 and TRBJ2-2, with D possibly TRBD2 on 6 matching bases. This CDR3 comprises 15 residues. The germline V gene encodes CDR1 MRHNA and CDR2 SNTAGT. Trimming shortened V by 4 bases and J by 2 bases, and 11 bases separated the two germline ends. CDR3 sequence reads: CASSVGSDNTGELFF. Here the CDR3 DNA reads TGTGCCAGCAGTGTCGGGAGCGACAACACCGGGGAGCTGTTTTTT.

This clone has a single count. The chain is built from TRBV7-8 and TRBJ2-7; D is uncertain. V gave up 4 bases and J gave up 6 bases, with 13 bases separating them. Germline assignment: CDR1 SGHVS and CDR2 FQNEAQ. This CDR3 is 13 amino acids long. CDR3 coding DNA: TGTGCCAGCAGCTCCCCTTTGAAGGGCGAGCAGTACTTC. It translates to CASSSPLKGEQYF.

The rearrangement links TRBV29-1 to TRBJ2-3; TRBD2 is a possible D gene (5 bases). Trimming stripped 4 bases from V and 0 bases from J, with 14 bases between. From germline, CDR1 is SQVTM and CDR2 ANQGSEA. This CDR3 has 15 residues. In DNA form, the CDR3 reads TGCAGCGTTGTGGACCCGGGGAAAAGCACAGATACGCAGTATTTT. Translation: CSVVDPGKSTDTQYF.

The chain links TRBV7-9 to TRBJ2-7; 9 bases are shared with TRBD1. Germline V gene lookup returns CDR1 SEHNR and CDR2 FQNEAQ (reference sequence). After removal of 3 bases from V and 5 bases from J, the junction contained 5 bases not matched to a gene. The CDR3 has 14 amino acids. Here the CDR3 DNA reads TGTGCCAGCAGCTTCACCGGGACAGGGAACGAGCAGTACTTC. It is translated as CASSFTGTGNEQYF.

Details on this clone: This CDR3 is also generated by other DNA sequences in the sample. The chain combines TRBV27 with TRBJ2-7, with unresolved D. The CDR3 is 13 amino acids. Germline V gene sequence: CDR1 MNHEY, CDR2 SMNVEV (reference sequence). V shed 2 bases and J shed 2 bases, with 7 bases lying between them. The CDR3 here is CASSLSGAYEQYF. The CDR3 DNA reads as TGTGCCAGCAGTTTAAGTGGGGCCTACGAGCAGTACTTC.

This chain uses TRBV9 with TRBJ2-3; 8 nucleotides line up with TRBD2. Germline V lookup: CDR1 SGDLS, CDR2 YYNGEE. Unmatched junction bases numbered 3, after V lost 4 bases and J lost 2 bases. The CDR3 is 14 residues long. The DNA of the CDR3 is TGTGCCAGCAGCATTAGCGGGGCCACAGATACGCAGTATTTT. Translation gives CASSISGATDTQYF.